The next 17 T cell receptor beta chains were all read from a single sample in a study of OX40 agonist ivuxolimab in advanced cancers. Assay used: immunoSEQ multiplex PCR; TCRdb lists only in-frame clones, some missing. This sample has under 70,000 clones, with 80% to 90% found just once. The specimen was CD4+ or CD8+ T cells sorted from blood, collected in a trial of the OX40 agonist ivuxolimab. The receptor source for this set is an adult with an advanced solid tumor such as melanoma, head and neck, liver or kidney cancer.

The rearrangement uses TRBV7-9 and TRBJ1-1, with TRBD1 as a possible D gene (6 bases). Trimming left V 6 bases short and J 4 bases short, with 12 bases between. Germline lookup yields CDR1 SEHNR and CDR2 FQNEAQ (reference sequence). The CDR3 totals 13 residues. The CDR3: CASREQGPTEAFF. The CDR3 DNA sequence: TGTGCCAGCAGAGAGCAGGGGCCCACTGAAGCTTTCTTT. The variable domain in full, with the rest retrieved from reference TRBV7-9 and TRBJ1-1, is DTGVSQNPRHKITKRGQNVTFRCDPISEHNRLYWYRQTLGQGPEFLTYFQNEAQLEKSRLLSDRFSAERPKGSFSTLEIQRTEQGDSAMYLCASREQGPTEAFFGQGTRLTVV.

The J gene is TRBJ2-2, the V gene TRBV4-1, with unresolved D. CDR3 length: 16 amino acids. Germline V gene data show CDR1 as MGHRA and CDR2 as YSYEKL. The V end lost 0 bases, the J end lost 1 base, and 9 bases lay between the germline ends. The CDR3 loop reads CASSQDELLNTGELFF. The CDR3 bases are TGCGCCAGCAGCCAAGATGAGCTCCTGAACACCGGGGAGCTGTTTTTT.

CDR3 nucleotide sequence: TGTGCCACCAGCACCACAGGGACAGGGTGGGAGACCCAGTACTTC. It translates to CATSTTGTGWETQYF. J is TRBJ2-5 and V is TRBV15, with 9 bases aligning to TRBD1. This CDR3 spans 15 amino acids. From germline, CDR1 is LNHNV and CDR2 YYDKDF (reference sequence). V lost 4 bases to trimming and J lost 5 bases; unmatched junction nucleotides: 8. Looking up the rest from reference TRBV15 and TRBJ2-5 gives the full variable domain: DAMVIQNPRYQVTQFGKPVTLSCSQTLNHNVMYWYQQKSSQAPKLLFHYYDKDFNNEADTPDNFQSRRPNTSFCFLDIRSPGLGDTAMYLCATSTTGTGWETQYFGPGTRLLVL.

V is TRBV7-3 and J is TRBJ1-1; D unresolved. Germline loops: CDR1 SGHTA, CDR2 FQGTGA. With 3 bases removed from V and 1 base from J, the gap between germline ends came to 9 bases. The CDR3 sequence is 14 residues long. The DNA of the CDR3 is TGTGCCAGCAGCTTGGGCTACTGGAACACTGAAGCTTTCTTT. Protein: CASSLGYWNTEAFF.

The chain employs TRBV7-2 and TRBJ2-1, with 11 bases fitting TRBD2. Germline CDR1 reads SGHTA; CDR2 reads FQGNSA. With 5 bases clipped from V and 7 bases from J, the junction kept 7 bases outside the gene matches. The CDR3 has 15 residues. DNA for the CDR3: TGTGCCAGCAGCGCCTCCGGGACTAGCGGTAATGAGCAGTTCTTC. Its translation is CASSASGTSGNEQFF.

The chain carries TRBV25-1 and TRBJ2-7; 8 bases agree with TRBD1. V gave up 4 bases and J gave up 1 base; unmatched junction bases: 6. Germline-derived CDR1 and CDR2 are MGHDK and SYGVNS. This CDR3 has 15 residues. This CDR3 is CASSVPGQASYEQYF. The DNA for the CDR3 is TGTGCCAGCAGTGTCCCGGGACAGGCGTCCTACGAGCAGTACTTC.

V is TRBV5-1 and J is TRBJ2-1, with TRBD1 identical over 7 bases. Germline V lookup: CDR1 SGHRS, CDR2 YFSETQ. J gave up 10 bases and V 2 bases, and 12 bases lay outside the gene matches. This CDR3 is 15 amino acids long. The CDR3, as DNA: TGCGCCAGCAGCTTAGAGGACAGGAAGGAAAGGGAGCAGTTCTTC. It encodes CASSLEDRKEREQFF.

The chain couples TRBV10-2 to TRBJ2-7; 9 nucleotides align to TRBD2. The CDR3 length is 15 residues. Trimming took 9 bases from V and 4 from J; bases not matched to a gene: 13. Germline V gene lookup returns CDR1 WSHSY and CDR2 SAAADI. CDR3 nucleotide sequence: TGCGCCAGTCGCCCGGGACTAGCAGTTACTTACGAGCAGTACTTC. Translating gives CASRPGLAVTYEQYF.

In this sample, this clone turned up once. The chain links TRBV7-2 to TRBJ2-3; 8 nucleotides line up with TRBD1. V was pared by 1 base and J by 4 bases, with 4 bases of the junction left unmatched. The CDR3 is 15 amino acids. Germline assignment: CDR1 SGHTA and CDR2 FQGNSA. The CDR3 is CASSLGPDRADTQYF. CDR3 nucleotides: TGTGCCAGCAGCTTAGGCCCGGACAGGGCAGATACGCAGTATTTT.

The chain carries TRBV7-2 and TRBJ2-7; TRBD2 matches at 7 bases. Germline V CDR1 and CDR2: SGHTA, FQGNSA. CDR3 length: 15 residues. J was trimmed by 0 bases and V by 3 bases; bases with no gene match: 5. DNA for the CDR3: TGTGCCAGCAGCTTCCAAGCGGGATCCTCCTACGAGCAGTACTTC. This encodes CASSFQAGSSYEQYF.

The CDR3 bases are TGTGCCAGCAGTTACTCGGGCAGTGTGAACTACAATGAGCAGTTCTTC. This sequence encodes CASSYSGSVNYNEQFF. This chain links TRBV6-5 with TRBJ2-1; D is unclear. The V gene lost 0 bases and the J gene lost 3 bases, with 12 bases spanning the gap. Germline V gene lookup returns CDR1 MNHEY and CDR2 SVGAGI. CDR3 length: 16 amino acids.

V is TRBV2 and J is TRBJ2-3; D is unclear. CDR1 is SNHLY, CDR2 FYNNEI, per germline. The V gene lost 7 bases and the J gene lost 4 bases, with 6 bases spanning the gap. The CDR3 contains 11 residues. The chain's CDR3 is CASKGPDTQYF. The DNA for the CDR3 is TGTGCCAGCAAAGGCCCAGATACGCAGTATTTT.

The CDR3 reads CASSLAGRAETQYF. For the CDR3, the DNA is TGTGCCAGCAGCCTAGCGGGGAGGGCAGAGACCCAGTACTTC. This rearrangement joins TRBV27 to TRBJ2-5, with 9 bases identical to TRBD2. From germline, CDR1 is MNHEY and CDR2 SMNVEV (reference sequence). The J segment lost 4 bases and the V segment lost 6 bases, leaving 6 bases of the junction unmatched. The CDR3 sequence is 14 residues long.

This sequence joins TRBV30 and TRBJ2-5, with D perhaps TRBD2 (5 bases). Trimming removed 0 bases from V and 5 bases from J, with 10 bases in between. Germline V gene lookup returns CDR1 GTSNPN and CDR2 SVGIG (reference sequence). The CDR3 contains 13 residues. CDR3 coding DNA: TGTGCCTGGAGTGTAACGGGAAAGGAGACCCAGTACTTC. It codes for CAWSVTGKETQYF. Based on the CDR3 plus reference TRBV30 and TRBJ2-5, the full variable domain is SQTIHQWPATLVQPVGSPLSLECTVEGTSNPNLYWYRQAAGRGLQLLFYSVGIGQISSEVPQNLSASRPQDRQFILSSKKLLLSDSGFYLCAWSVTGKETQYFGPGTRLLVL.

The CDR3 sequence: CASSQENKRDRLRGTEAFF. CDR3 in DNA: TGTGCCAGCAGCCAGGAAAATAAAAGGGACAGACTAAGGGGCACTGAAGCTTTCTTT. The chain links TRBV14 to TRBJ1-1; the match to TRBD1 covers 7 bases. The junction had 20 bases not matched to a gene; V was cut back by 3 bases and J by 4 bases. The CDR3 contains 19 residues. The germline gives CDR1 SGHDN, CDR2 FVKESK.

The chain has TRBV6-1 and TRBJ2-1, with TRBD2 as a possible D gene (6 bases). Deletions cut 5 bases from V and 5 bases from J, with 16 bases between. This CDR3 is built from 15 residues. From germline, CDR1 is MNHNS and CDR2 SASEGT. The CDR3 region has the DNA TGTGCCAGCAGTCCCGGGACTCCGGACCACAATGAGCAGTTCTTC. Encoded protein: CASSPGTPDHNEQFF.

For the CDR3, the DNA is TGTGCCAGTAGTATAGGGGCCTTGGGCTACACCTTC. Amino acid sequence: CASSIGALGYTF. This chain joins TRBV19 and TRBJ1-2; D uncertain. Germline V gives CDR1 LNHDA, CDR2 SQIVND (reference sequence). The CDR3 is made up of 12 amino acids. The V end lost 1 base, the J end lost 8 bases, and 8 bases lay between the germline ends.